This TCR beta chain was captured in a study of response to subunit inactivated influenza vaccine. Germline V gene sequence: CDR1 MDHEN, CDR2 SYDVKM. This CDR3 region has 14 residues. TCRdb re-called the RT-PCR reads with MiXCR, one entry per CDR3 protein. The sample yields about 190,000 distinct CDR3 sequences, about an eighth seen once. Regarding this clonotype: The junction departs from germline at one end; a sequencing error may be responsible.

Specimen: CD8+ T cells sorted from PBMCs, collected approximately 5 days after vaccination. The chain has TRBV28 and TRBJ1-2; TRBD1 matches at 7 bases. This TCR was recovered from a man over 45 who received an inactivated influenza vaccine. The CDR3 is CASSYDRAYDGYNF. The CDR3 region has the DNA TGTGCCAGCAGTTATGACAGGGCATACGATGGCTACAACTTC.